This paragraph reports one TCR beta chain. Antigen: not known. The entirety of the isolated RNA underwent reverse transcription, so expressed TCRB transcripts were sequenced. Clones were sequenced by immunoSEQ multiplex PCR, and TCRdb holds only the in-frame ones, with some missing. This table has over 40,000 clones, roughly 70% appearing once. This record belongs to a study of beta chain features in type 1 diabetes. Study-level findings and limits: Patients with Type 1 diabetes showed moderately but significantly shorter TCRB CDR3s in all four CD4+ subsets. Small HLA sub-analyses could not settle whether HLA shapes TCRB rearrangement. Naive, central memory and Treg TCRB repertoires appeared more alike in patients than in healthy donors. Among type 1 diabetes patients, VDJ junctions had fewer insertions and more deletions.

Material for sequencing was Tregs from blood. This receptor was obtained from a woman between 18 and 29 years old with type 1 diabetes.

CDR3 amino acids: CASSPIGEEQYF. CDR3 nucleotide sequence: TGTGCCAGCTCACCAATAGGGGAAGAGCAGTACTTC. The chain is built from TRBV18 and TRBJ2-7, with a possible D match to TRBD1 (5 bases). Germline loops: CDR1 KGHSH, CDR2 LQKENI. Between the trimmed V and J ends, which lost 2 bases and 7 bases, there was a span of 9 bases. The CDR3 contains 12 residues.